This T cell receptor (beta chain) stems from a study of persistence of HIV-infected CD4 T cells. Study overall: CD4+ T cells responding to CMV or HIV-1 Gag were isolated. A median of about 8 years of suppressive ART preceded sampling. The study's findings and limits: Bulk TCR data could not be restricted to HIV-1-infected CMV-responding cells.

The CDR3 covers 14 residues. Trimming shortened V by 3 bases and J by 10 bases, and 18 bases separated the two germline ends. Per the germline V gene, CDR1 is SGHDN and CDR2 is FVKESK. The stimulus was an HIV-1 Gag 15-mer peptide pool, about 1 ug/peptide/mL. CD40L/CD69 double-negative CD45RO-high memory CD4+ T cells were collected. CD8-depleted PBMCs were stimulated more than 15 hours with anti-CD28/CD49d costimulation, CD40-blocking antibody and enfuvirtide. Comments on this clone: Its antigen is currently unknown.

This was the immunoSEQ version 4 assay in survey mode. Here immunoSEQ multiplex PCR was the method, and the copy in TCRdb shows in-frame clones only, minus some. The data hold about 40,000 clones, with around 78% observed a single time. This TCR was sampled from an adult man with HIV who was CMV-seropositive. The V and J genes are TRBV14 and TRBJ2-5; the D gene is possibly TRBD2 (6 bases). Sequencing used CD4+ T cells sorted from PBMCs after roughly 18-hour stimulation, obtained from a patient who received antiretroviral therapy. The CDR3 is CASSQSSAGLGQYF. CDR3 in DNA: TGTGCCAGCAGCCAGTCCTCGGCGGGGCTGGGCCAGTACTTC. The full variable domain, in which reference TRBV14 and TRBJ2-5 provide the parts outside the CDR3, is EAGVTQFPSHSVIEKGQTVTLRCDPISGHDNLYWYRRVMGKEIKFLLHFVKESKQDESGMPNNRFLAERTGGTYSTLKVQPAELEDSGVYFCASSQSSAGLGQYFGPGTRLLVL.